This TCR beta chain was sequenced in a study of T-cell reconstitution after alpha-beta-depleted transplantation in children. Study-wide results and caveats: By about two months after transplant, alpha-beta T cells reportedly arose from several hundred graft clones that had expanded. Some patients owed their high day-60 TCRbeta diversity to surviving recipient T cells and thymic progenitors. Newly made T cells mostly supplied T-cell counts and diversity one year after transplant.

Details on this clonotype: Its antigen is as yet unknown.

The junction had 10 bases not matched to a gene; V was cut back by 1 base and J by 1 base. Germline CDR1 LGHDT, CDR2 YNNKEL (reference sequence). The CDR3 has 19 amino acids. Unique molecular identifiers were incorporated when the TCRbeta library was constructed. MiXCR was run by TCRdb on the PCR reads, yielding one entry per CDR3 protein. The data show some 840,000 distinct CDR3 sequences, about 15% seen once. Sequencing used PBMCs, mostly from graft donor cells, obtained 360 days after TCRalphabeta/CD19-depleted stem cell transplant. The rearrangement joins TRBV3-1 to TRBJ2-1; 10 bases line up with TRBD2. The sequence derives from a male patient younger than 18 who had a stem cell transplant for acute lymphoblastic leukemia, so the T cells may come from the graft donor. The CDR3 spells CASSQAASGRTRSYNEQFF. DNA for the CDR3: TGTGCCAGCAGCCAAGCGGCTAGCGGGAGAACGAGGTCCTACAATGAGCAGTTCTTC.